This T cell receptor beta chain stems from a study of OX40 agonist ivuxolimab in advanced cancers. General study findings and limits: Certain nonresponders likewise exhibited a low normalized T-cell clonal expansion.

Losses at the gene ends were 7 bases for V and 2 bases for J; bases not matched to a gene: 6. The CDR3 covers 13 residues. CDR1 is SQVTM, CDR2 ANQGSEA, per germline. The assay was immunoSEQ multiplex PCR, and TCRdb's table has in-frame clones only and misses some. The sample shows 60,000 to 75,000 clones, 70% to 90% of them seen only once. Turning to this clone: Antigen specificity is unknown.

Any history of autoimmune disease or systemic immunosuppression disqualified patients. The sample here was CD4+ or CD8+ T cells sorted from blood, taken in a trial of the OX40 agonist ivuxolimab. This TCR came from an adult with an advanced solid tumor such as melanoma, head and neck, liver or kidney cancer. This chain connects TRBV29-1 to TRBJ1-1, with TRBD1 identical over 8 bases. CDR3 sequence: CSEIQGGNTEAFF. The DNA of the CDR3 is TGCAGCGAGATACAGGGGGGAAACACTGAAGCTTTCTTT.